This T cell receptor beta chain is from a study of cytomegalovirus exposure and HLA in healthy donors (dated by TCRdb to 2016 to 2017). Turning to the overall study: In an earlier analysis of 450 to 750 of the donors, less than 350 Gb of sequence data and 117 million unique TCR beta sequences from 180 million or so T cells were reported. Donor age, sex, ethnicity and CMV serostatus were compiled alongside the repertoire data. Both class I and class II loci were covered by HLA typing, at four-digit resolution. An early release that covered around 590 HLA-typed donors contained about 300 gigabases of sequencing data and tens of millions of unique TCR sequences. Besides the first cohort of roughly 700 subjects, a separate validation cohort made up of about 120 different subjects was used. On average, roughly 250,000 unique TCR beta nucleotide sequences were sequenced per donor among 398 genotyped donors of the cohort, with 15% to 20% of those sequences being non-productive. Of the roughly 400 genotyped donors, 81% fell in the genetic ancestry cluster associated with self-reported Caucasian donors. Genome-wide SNP genotypes for about 65% of the roughly 670 donors were used in a later genetic analysis, which treated that subset as a discovery cohort. To study patterns of TCR occurrence, a later analysis re-analyzed previously published TCR beta repertoires from more than 550 donors and added high-resolution HLA genotyping. Every repertoire in the discovery cohort had been generated on one and the same sequencing platform. To predict cytomegalovirus infection status, the study combined high-throughput TCR immunosequencing, statistical association of individual TCRs with disease status, and machine learning. The number of typed donors differed by locus: roughly 629-640 for A, B, C, DRB1 and DQB1; approximately 520 for DQA1; approximately 610 for DPA1; and some 470 for DPB1. An earlier analysis of 500 to 650 of the donors applied high-throughput TCR beta sequencing to assess whether each TCR beta V gene segment acted as functional or pseudogenic. About five DR-DQ haplotypes were treated as single units for association and clustering because of strong linkage in the cohort. Rather than using new phenotypic data, the later analysis identified candidate immune exposures from TCR beta sequences and from how often those sequences occurred across donors. Using immunosequencing, the study profiled T cell repertoires from some 670 subjects and related those repertoires to cytomegalovirus serostatus. The study was designed to test whether signatures of past pathogen exposure could be identified by cataloging public T cell receptors.

Comment on this clone: It has no known antigen specificity. Per-nucleotide qualities are absent, and no much larger clonotype sits a single base away.

The method behind the library was the immunoSEQ multiplex PCR assay. The multiplex PCR relied on a mix of 60 forward primers for TCR Vbeta segments and 13 reverse primers for TCR Jbeta segments. The CDR3 region of rearranged TCR beta genes was amplified from genomic DNA with a multiplex PCR assay. The amplified TCR beta libraries were sequenced on the Illumina HiSeq System as 87-base-pair reads. The authors' pipeline ran thus. A later analysis tallied around 87 million unique TCR beta chains across the 610 or so repertoires, and about 10 million of those chains were shared by two or more donors. To remove PCR and sequencing errors, raw reads were error-corrected and collapsed into unique sequences using a nearest-neighbor algorithm that merged closely related sequences. V, D and J gene segments were assigned by aligning CDR3 sequences to IMGT reference sequences. For a sequence to be retained, a match of at least six nucleotides was required to both a V gene segment and a J gene segment. A rearrangement was called productive if the CDR3 had no stop codons and remained in frame with V and J, and every other rearrangement was called non-productive. CDR3 was defined according to IMGT convention as the region running from the second conserved V-encoded cysteine to the conserved J-encoded phenylalanine. Sequences without an unambiguous match to a single V gene segment were excluded from the earlier analysis of 450 to 750 of the donors. In an earlier analysis of several hundred of the donors, V segments were called functional above 56.7% productive rearrangements and were called segregating when the between-donor standard deviation exceeded 5%. A statistical classification framework was developed to diagnose cytomegalovirus status using the catalog of TCR beta chain sequences. In a later analysis, V and J genes were assigned by comparing TCR nucleotide sequences against IMGT/GENE-DB human TR gene sequences. The TCRdist pipeline was used in a later analysis to assign CDR3 sequences and most-parsimonious VDJ recombination scenarios. In a later analysis, every TCR beta chain was defined by the combination of its CDR3 amino acid sequence and its V-gene family, and reads without a unique V-gene family were dropped. As a way to deal with suspected cross-contamination and a sequencing artifact, a later analysis dropped 450 to 700 nucleotide sequences that were highly shared and had low generation probability. In a later analysis, a clonal expansion index for each public chain was calculated from normalized within-repertoire ranks of inferred template counts. In a later analysis, generation probabilities were computed with a VDJ recombination model fitted to out-of-frame rearrangements, and the resulting probabilities were checked against IGoR. In a later analysis, TCR-TCR, TCR-HLA and TCR-CMV co-occurrence was scored with hypergeometric tests, and a repertoire-size bias correction was applied to TCR pairs. In a later analysis, false discovery rates were estimated by permuting HLA or CMV assignments 20 times. In a later analysis, co-occurring TCRs were grouped using DBSCAN, with TCRdist sequence similarity added in when clustering inside HLA-allele-positive subsets. Repertoires with fewer than 30,000 or more than 120,000 public chains were left out of co-occurrence clustering, as were a handful of repertoires with anomalous nucleotide sharing. Imported from immuneACCESS, the table was reduced by TCRdb to in-frame sequences with V and J called. These copies leave out some clones; in studies compared against another copy, an unresolved V gene accounts for under half, and the cause of the remainder is not known. The DNA gave D and trimming, while V, J and clone size come from that table. This sample has about 140,000 clones in its table, and around 63% of those were observed once. The ten largest clones take up 1.6% of the sample.

The paper as a whole reports these results and caveats: The presence/absence analyses assumed that sequencing depth was roughly uniform across donors, and that assumption may not be true. A group of highly shared sequence variants was considered likely to be a technical artifact of the sequencing pipeline. In both the original and validation cohorts, the classifier was reported to diagnose cytomegalovirus status with high specificity and sensitivity. Immune exposure information for the cohort was limited to CMV serostatus. In a later analysis, the rate of TCR association differed among HLA loci, with DRB1 alleles having the most associated TCRs and HLA-C alleles having the fewest. Most TCR sequences were seen in very few donors, while some public TCRs were found in many individuals. At a false discovery rate of 0.05, a later analysis linked 16,951 TCR beta sequences to specific HLA alleles. An earlier analysis of approximately 600 of the donors showed that most TCR beta V segments appeared in productive rearrangements either about 87% or about 30% of the time, which broadly matched IMGT annotations. Linkage disequilibrium might explain the correlated functional status among segregating V segments, but an unknown experimental factor could not be excluded. According to a later genetic analysis, donors in an Asian-associated ancestry cluster had fewer N-insertions in productive TCRs than the approximately 700-donor mean. In this cohort, only TCR beta chains were sequenced, and detectable features were limited by the absence of alpha or paired-chain data. The earlier analysis of about 600 of the donors excluded approximately 15 rarely observed V segments, including chromosome 9 orphons, because counts were too low. The 87-base-pair reads could not distinguish some IMGT-functional V segments, including TRBV6-2 and TRBV6-3, so those segments were excluded. In vitro tests confirmed that a few of the cytomegalovirus-associated TCR beta chains recognize cytomegalovirus antigens. A later analysis found that HLA-associated TCR beta chains were more clonally expanded and had lower generation probabilities than equally common non-associated chains. The authors suggested that the approach could potentially be generalized to other disease states and immunological phenotypes. A total of 150 or so TCR beta chains were listed by the study as associated with cytomegalovirus. A later genetic analysis associated a missense DCLRE1C variant with V-gene and J-gene trimming of TCR beta chains, and an independent cohort replicated the association. Because HLA typing was missing for some donors at each locus, association tests included only the typed subset. According to a later analysis, parvovirus B19, influenza, CMV and Epstein-Barr virus appeared linked to several top co-occurrence clusters. A further reported finding was that TCR beta sequences accurately predicted the HLA-A and HLA-B alleles for most subjects in the first cohort. When HLA alleles, especially DR and DQ, strongly co-occurred, TCR associations were difficult to assign to individual alleles. In a later analysis, most CMV-associated TCR beta chains were found to appear HLA-restricted, with HLA associations seemingly driven largely by CMV exposure.

The cohort comprised 670 or so healthy bone marrow donors. At the time of sampling, all cohort members were nominally healthy, though unrecorded immune exposures were likely present. Of the 700 or so cohort members, around 300 had a positive CMV serostatus and 352 had a negative one, while no CMV serostatus was recorded for the donor. Every donor gave a peripheral blood sample, and the peripheral blood mononuclear cells from that sample were used for TCR beta sequencing. Genomic DNA was extracted from the blood cell samples with the Qiagen DNeasy Blood Extraction Kit. From the cysteine up to the phenylalanine, the CDR3 has a length of 15 residues. The only DNA kept is the CDR3, 45 bases in frame from the first base. The germline ends are 16 bases apart after V is trimmed by 7 bases and J by 0 bases. From a lookup of the germline V gene, CDR1 and CDR2 are MDHEN and SYDVKM.

This receptor was taken from a human donor in good health. Recombination joined TRBV28 with TRBJ2-7, with a tentative D gene TRBD2 over 5 matching bases. The sample taken for sequencing was PBMCs. The CDR3 region: CASTLEADPSYEQYF. The base sequence is TGTGCCAGCACCCTGGAGGCCGACCCCTCCTACGAGCAGTACTTC.